The 4 T cell receptor beta chains below all came from one sample that was sequenced in a study of cytomegalovirus exposure and HLA in healthy donors. The PCR made use of 60 Vbeta and 13 Jbeta primers. Assay: immunoSEQ multiplex PCR; the TCRdb copy retains only in-frame clones and omits some. Of 150,000 to 200,000 clones listed, approximately 76% were seen once; the top ten hold around 2%. Sequencing was performed on PBMCs. The receptors here all came from a female donor in good health and CMV-seronegative.

J is TRBJ1-3 and V is TRBV23-1; possibly TRBD1 for D (6 bases). TRBV23-1 is flagged as an ORF with uncertain function. The ends were cut back, 4 bases at V and 0 bases at J, with 16 bases in the middle. The CDR3 covers 17 residues. The CDR3 region is CASSPEGGKSSGNTIYF. CDR3 in DNA: TGCGCCAGCAGTCCCGAGGGGGGGAAGAGCTCTGGAAACACCATATATTTT.

The gene calls are TRBV19 and TRBJ2-7; a weak D match, TRBD1 (6 bases). V lost 6 bases and J 4 bases, leaving 13 bases between the germline ends. The CDR3 is made up of 13 amino acids. CDR1 and CDR2 (germline): LNHDA, SQIVND (reference sequence). In DNA form, the CDR3 reads TGTGCCAGTAGCTGGACAGAGAGATACGAGCAGTACTTC. As protein: CASSWTERYEQYF.

The chain joins TRBV7-9 to TRBJ2-5, with 7 bases aligning to TRBD2. The germline V gene encodes CDR1 SEHNR and CDR2 FQNEAQ (reference sequence). This CDR3 spans 13 amino acids. J was trimmed by 1 base and V by 6 bases; bases with no gene match: 2. The CDR3 bases are TGTGCCAGCAGAGGGAGGGGCCAAGAGACCCAGTACTTC. Residues: CASRGRGQETQYF.

The chain has TRBV6-4 and TRBJ2-3, with D possibly being TRBD1 (5 bases). V shed 2 bases and J shed 1 base, with 13 bases lying between them. CDR3 length: 16 amino acids. Germline V CDR1 and CDR2: MRHNA, SNTAGT. CDR3 sequence: CASSDGAGEGTDTQYF. CDR3 DNA: TGTGCCAGCAGTGACGGGGCTGGGGAAGGCACAGATACGCAGTATTTT.